The entry that follows covers one T cell receptor (beta chain) sequence. The target antigen is unknown. The entry originates in a study of beta chain features in type 1 diabetes. General observations from the study: Resolution of whether HLA type affects TCRB rearrangement was not achieved here.

Sorting produced populations that all topped 95% purity. The investigators reverse transcribed all of the isolated RNA, so they sequenced expressed TCRB transcripts. The protocol was immunoSEQ multiplex PCR, while the TCRdb copy is restricted to in-frame clones and leaves out a portion. The repertoire has more than 350,000 clones, 10% to 12% of them found once; the top ten carry over 0.035%. Per germline, CDR1 SQVTM and CDR2 ANQGSEA. V dropped 4 bases and J dropped 0; count of bases not matched to a gene: 15. This CDR3 contains 18 residues. This sequence originates from a woman aged 18-29 years in good health. Sequences were obtained from naive CD4+ T cells from blood. This chain joins TRBV29-1 and TRBJ2-5, with TRBD2 matching 9 bases. Written as DNA, the CDR3 is TGCAGCGTTGGAGGAATGATTAGCGGGAGAGGGAACCAAGAGACCCAGTACTTC. Its protein product is CSVGGMISGRGNQETQYF.